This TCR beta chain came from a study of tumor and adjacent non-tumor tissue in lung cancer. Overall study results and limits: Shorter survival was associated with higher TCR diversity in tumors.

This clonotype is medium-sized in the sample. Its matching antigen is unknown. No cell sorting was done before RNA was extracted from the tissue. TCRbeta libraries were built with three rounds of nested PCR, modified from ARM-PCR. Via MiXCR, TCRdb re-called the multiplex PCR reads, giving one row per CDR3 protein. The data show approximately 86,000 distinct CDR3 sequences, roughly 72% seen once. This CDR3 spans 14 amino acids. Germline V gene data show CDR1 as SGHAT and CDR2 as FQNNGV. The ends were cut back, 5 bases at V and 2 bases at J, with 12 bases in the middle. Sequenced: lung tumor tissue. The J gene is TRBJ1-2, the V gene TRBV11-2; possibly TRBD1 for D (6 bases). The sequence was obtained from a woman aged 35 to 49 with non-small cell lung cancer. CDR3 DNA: TGTGCCAGCAGCCCGACCCAGGGGAACTATGGCTACACCTTC. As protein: CASSPTQGNYGYTF.